The 23 T cell receptor beta chains given below trace back to one sample, sequenced in a study of T cells in Graves' hyperthyroidism and ophthalmopathy. Researchers took RNA transcripts and amplified the TCR beta CDR3 regions from them. RT-PCR in the first round (using the HTBI primer set) targeted the TCR CDR3. TCRdb passed the multiplex PCR reads through MiXCR, listing each CDR3 protein once. Here the sample spans around 500,000 distinct CDR3 sequences, roughly an eighth being singletons. Sequenced sample: blood. These receptors all come from a young woman with Graves' hyperthyroidism.

Points on this clonotype: Being one base from a much bigger clone, this may be a read error. The CDR3 DNA reads TGTGCCACCGGTGATTCAATTGACAGGGCCTCCACCGGGGAGCTGTTTTTT. This encodes CATGDSIDRASTGELFF. The genes are TRBV24-1 and TRBJ2-2, with 7 bases that match TRBD1. This CDR3 is built from 17 residues. The germline gives CDR1 KGHDR, CDR2 SFDVKD.

The sample holds many counts of this clonotype. The chain joins TRBV2 to TRBJ2-1, with TRBD2 identical over 12 bases. Germline trimming cut 4 bases from V and 7 bases from J; bases unmatched to any gene: 5. CDR1 and CDR2 (germline): SNHLY, FYNNEI. This CDR3 has 15 amino acids. The CDR3 protein is CASSGETSGSNEQFF. The DNA for the CDR3 is TGTGCCAGCAGTGGGGAGACTAGCGGGAGTAATGAGCAGTTCTTC.

V gene TRBV14 combines with J gene TRBJ1-1; D is uncertain. The germline V and J ends were trimmed by 4 bases and 0 bases, with 12 bases remaining between them. CDR3 length: 15 amino acids. Germline V gene lookup returns CDR1 SGHDN and CDR2 FVKESK. CDR3 bases: TGTGCCAGCAGCCCCGAGCTGTGGCTGAACACTGAAGCTTTCTTT. It specifies CASSPELWLNTEAFF.

The CDR3 DNA sequence: TGTGCCAGCGGGCAGGGCATGGGTCAGCCCCAGCATTTT. Translated: CASGQGMGQPQHF. The chain uses TRBV5-4 and TRBJ1-5, with D tentatively TRBD1 (5 bases). This CDR3 spans 13 amino acids. Germline V gene data show CDR1 as SGHNT and CDR2 as YYREEE (reference sequence). Trimming pared 7 bases from V and 6 bases from J, leaving 14 bases between.

This clonotype showed up many times. This chain connects TRBV10-3 to TRBJ2-5; TRBD2 agrees at 9 bases. This CDR3 has 13 residues. J lost 3 bases, V lost 4 bases, and 0 bases had no gene match. Germline loops: CDR1 ENHRY, CDR2 SYGVKD. CDR3 DNA sequence: TGTGCCATCAGTGGACTAGCGGAAGAGACCCAGTACTTC. Amino acid sequence: CAISGLAEETQYF.

This clonotype was counted many times. V usage is TRBV6-1 and J usage is TRBJ2-1; 10 bases are shared with TRBD2. After removal of 4 bases from V and 5 bases from J, the junction contained 5 bases not matched to a gene. Germline lookup yields CDR1 MNHNS and CDR2 SASEGT. This CDR3 comprises 15 residues. The CDR3 coding sequence is TGTGCCAGCAGTGGAAGGACTAGCGGAAACAATGAGCAGTTCTTC. Translating it yields CASSGRTSGNNEQFF.

This clonotype was recorded at least ten times. J is TRBJ2-1 and V is TRBV6-2 or TRBV6-3, with 10 positions matching TRBD1. Unmatched junction bases numbered 7, after V lost 5 bases and J lost 0 bases. Germline-derived CDR1 and CDR2 are MNHEY and SVGEGT. The CDR3 runs 17 residues. The CDR3 DNA reads TGTGCCAGCAGTAAGCGACAGGGGGCCTTCTCCTACAATGAGCAGTTCTTC. This encodes CASSKRQGAFSYNEQFF.

This clonotype came up many times. The chain is built from TRBV12-3 or TRBV12-4 and TRBJ2-7; perhaps TRBD2 as D (6 bases). This CDR3 is 16 amino acids long. V lost 7 bases and J lost 3, with 22 bases in between. Here the CDR3 reads CASTTTGQGGYYEQYF. DNA of the CDR3: TGTGCCAGCACTACCACCGGGCAGGGAGGTTACTACGAGCAGTACTTC.

This clonotype has ten or more counts. The rearrangement uses TRBV27 and TRBJ1-3, with D uncertain. The CDR3 contains 16 residues. The V gene lost 0 bases and the J gene lost 1 base, with 10 bases spanning the gap. From germline, CDR1 is MNHEY and CDR2 SMNVEV (reference sequence). CDR3 protein: CASSLSFRTSGNTIYF. The CDR3 DNA is TGTGCCAGCAGTTTATCTTTTCGGACGTCTGGAAACACCATATATTTT.

This clonotype was observed many times. The chain recombines TRBV12-3 or TRBV12-4 with TRBJ2-5; D is undetermined. The CDR3 length is 12 residues. V dropped 6 bases and J dropped 1 base, with 6 bases sitting between them. The CDR3 loop reads CASRLSQETQYF. The CDR3 DNA reads as TGTGCCAGCAGGCTATCCCAAGAGACCCAGTACTTC.

V gene TRBV7-3 combines with J gene TRBJ2-7; the match to TRBD1 covers 10 bases. The V gene's germline CDR1 is SGHTA and CDR2 FQGTGA. Trimming at V came to 0 bases and at J to 4 bases, leaving 0 bases not matched to a gene. The CDR3 consists of 14 residues. CDR3 DNA: TGTGCCAGCAGCTTAACGGGACAGGGGTACGAGCAGTACTTC. This sequence encodes CASSLTGQGYEQYF.

There are many counts of this clonotype. The chain couples TRBV19 to TRBJ1-3, with no clear D. This CDR3 comprises 14 residues. The V and J ends lost 3 bases and 2 bases respectively, with 8 bases between them. The germline V gene encodes CDR1 LNHDA and CDR2 SQIVND (reference sequence). The CDR3 loop reads CASSIGETGNTIYF. The CDR3 DNA reads TGTGCCAGTAGTATCGGGGAGACTGGAAACACCATATATTTT.

At least ten counts were recorded for this clonotype. The chain has TRBV19 and TRBJ1-1; D is perhaps TRBD1 (5 bases). There are 13 residues in the CDR3. Trimming left V 8 bases short and J 4 bases short, with 14 bases between. In germline, CDR1 is LNHDA, CDR2 SQIVND (reference sequence). The CDR3 DNA is TGTGCCAGTCTGTCAGGGATGATCACTGAAGCTTTCTTT. This sequence encodes CASLSGMITEAFF.

The chain combines TRBV24-1 with TRBJ2-2, with 8 bases matching TRBD2. The CDR3 is 17 amino acids. Looked up from germline, CDR1 is KGHDR and CDR2 is SFDVKD. Germline trimming cut 4 bases from V and 4 bases from J; bases unmatched to any gene: 10. In nucleotides, the CDR3 is TGTGCCACCAGTGAACCGCGGGGGGCGCCGACCACCGGGGAGCTGTTTTTT. It translates to CATSEPRGAPTTGELFF.

This clonotype has at least ten counts. V and J are TRBV2 and TRBJ2-1; 9 bases line up with TRBD2. The ends lost 2 bases at V and 3 bases at J; junction bases unmatched: 2. The V gene's germline CDR1 is SNHLY and CDR2 FYNNEI. CDR3 length equals 15 residues. The CDR3 is CASSEKREVYNEQFF. The DNA for the CDR3 is TGTGCCAGCAGTGAAAAGCGGGAGGTCTACAATGAGCAGTTCTTC.

The rearrangement joins TRBV11-2 to TRBJ1-5, with TRBD1 matching 10 bases. V lost 4 bases and J lost 7; bases outside the gene matches: 10. The length of the CDR3 is 16 residues. CDR1 SGHAT and CDR2 FQNNGV come from the germline V gene. This CDR3 reads CASSSRDRGVRQPQHF. In nucleotides, the CDR3 is TGTGCCAGCAGCTCCCGGGACAGGGGAGTTCGGCAGCCCCAGCATTTT.

The chain joins TRBV5-1 to TRBJ2-5; perhaps TRBD2 as D (5 bases). The CDR3 spans 13 residues. With 4 bases removed from V and 3 bases from J, the gap between germline ends came to 10 bases. Germline CDR1 reads SGHRS; CDR2 reads YFSETQ. CDR3 coding DNA: TGCGCCAGCAGCCCGACTAACAAAGAGACCCAGTACTTC. Encoded protein: CASSPTNKETQYF.

Many counts were recorded for this clonotype. The V gene is TRBV7-2, the J gene TRBJ2-5; 13 bases map to TRBD2. The junction had 13 bases not matched to a gene; V was cut back by 4 bases and J by 8 bases. Germline-derived CDR1 and CDR2 are SGHTA and FQGNSA. The length of the CDR3 is 17 residues. CDR3 DNA sequence: TGTGCCAGCAGCTGGAGGACTAGCGGGAGAGGGGAGGAAACCCAGTACTTC. This gives the protein CASSWRTSGRGEETQYF.

This clonotype was detected ten times or more. V gene TRBV7-3 combines with J gene TRBJ1-5; the D is unclear. In germline, CDR1 is SGHTA, CDR2 FQGTGA. This CDR3 comprises 13 residues. Trimming stripped 3 bases from V and 7 bases from J, with 10 bases between. CDR3 bases: TGTGCCAGCAGCTTGAATTTAGACCAGCCCCAGCATTTT. It specifies CASSLNLDQPQHF.

The table lists this clonotype with many counts. This chain uses TRBV12-3 or TRBV12-4 with TRBJ1-1; TRBD1 matches 10 bases. Trimming took 6 bases from V and 3 from J; bases not matched to a gene: 7. The CDR3 is 15 residues long. The CDR3: CASSVRQGADTEAFF. As DNA, the CDR3 is TGTGCCAGCAGCGTCCGACAGGGGGCGGACACTGAAGCTTTCTTT.

This clonotype was seen repeatedly, ten times or more. This chain uses TRBV12-5 with TRBJ1-2; tentative D call: TRBD1 (5 bases). The V end was cut by 6 bases, the J end by 6 bases, with 17 bases between. The CDR3 spans 14 residues. The V gene's germline CDR1 is LGHNT and CDR2 FRNRAP. CDR3 loop: CASGPNEGLDGYTF. CDR3 coding DNA: TGTGCTAGTGGACCAAACGAGGGGTTGGATGGCTACACCTTC.

Many counts were recorded for this clonotype. This chain connects TRBV6-5 to TRBJ1-5; 8 nucleotides line up with TRBD1. This CDR3 region has 13 residues. Per the germline V gene, CDR1 is MNHEY and CDR2 is SVGAGI. J was trimmed by 7 bases and V by 2 bases; bases with no gene match: 1. CDR3 nucleotides: TGTGCCAGCAGTTACGGACAGGGACAGCCCCAGCATTTT. Protein: CASSYGQGQPQHF.

The chain combines TRBV20-1 with TRBJ2-4, with TRBD2 identical over 13 bases. Losses at the gene ends were 4 bases for V and 5 bases for J; bases not matched to a gene: 14. Germline-derived CDR1 and CDR2 are DFQATT and SNEGSKA (reference sequence). The CDR3 extends over 18 amino acids. The CDR3 here is CSANRLAGGFGGQNIQYF. CDR3 DNA sequence: TGCAGTGCTAATAGACTAGCGGGAGGTTTCGGGGGGCAAAACATTCAGTACTTC.